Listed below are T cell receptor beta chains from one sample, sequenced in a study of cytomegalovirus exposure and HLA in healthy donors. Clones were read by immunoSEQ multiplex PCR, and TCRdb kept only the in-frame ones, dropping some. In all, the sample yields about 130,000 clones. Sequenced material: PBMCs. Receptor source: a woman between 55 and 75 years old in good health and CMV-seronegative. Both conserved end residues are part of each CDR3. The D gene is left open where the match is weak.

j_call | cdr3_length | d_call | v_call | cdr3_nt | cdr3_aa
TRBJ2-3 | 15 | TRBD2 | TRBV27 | TGTGCCAGCACCCGCCTAGCGGGAGCAACAGATACGCAGTATTTT | CASTRLAGATDTQYF
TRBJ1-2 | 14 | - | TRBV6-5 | TGTGCCAGCAGTTATGACAGGAAAAACTATGGCTACACCTTC | CASSYDRKNYGYTF
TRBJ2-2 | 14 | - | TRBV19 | TGTGCCAGTACACGGACAGTGACTCCCGGGGAGCTGTTTTTT | CASTRTVTPGELFF
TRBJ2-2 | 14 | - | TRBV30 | TGTGCCTGGAGTCTCAACTTGCCCCCCGGGGAGCTGTTTTTT | CAWSLNLPPGELFF
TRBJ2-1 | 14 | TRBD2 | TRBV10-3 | TGTGCCATCAGTCCGGGACTAGCGGGTCATGGGCAGTTCTTC | CAISPGLAGHGQFF
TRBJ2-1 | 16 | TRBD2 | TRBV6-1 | TGTGCCAGCAGTGCACCACTAGCGGGGGACTACAATGAGCAGTTCTTC | CASSAPLAGDYNEQFF
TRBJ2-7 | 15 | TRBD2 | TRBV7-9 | TGTGCCAGCAGCTTAGATGCGGGGGGGTACTACGAGCAGTACTTC | CASSLDAGGYYEQYF
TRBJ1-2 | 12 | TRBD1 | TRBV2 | TGTGCCAGCAACCGGGACAGAAGTGGCTACACCTTC | CASNRDRSGYTF
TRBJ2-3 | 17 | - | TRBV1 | TGCACCAGCAGCCGGGACGGGACTAGCGGGAGCACAGATACGCAGTATTTT | CTSSRDGTSGSTDTQYF
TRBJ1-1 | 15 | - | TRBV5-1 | TGCGCCAGCAGCTCAGCTCAGGGCTCGAACACTGAAGCTTTCTTT | CASSSAQGSNTEAFF
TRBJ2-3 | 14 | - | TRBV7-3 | TGTGCCAGCAGCCAATCGGGACTGGCAGATACGCAGTATTTT | CASSQSGLADTQYF
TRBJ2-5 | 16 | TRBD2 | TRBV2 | TGTGCCACCTCGGTAGATAGCGGGAGGGCCGGTGAGACCCAGTACTTC | CATSVDSGRAGETQYF
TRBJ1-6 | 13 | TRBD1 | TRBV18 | TGTGCCAGCTCACCAGACAGGGGTTCACCCCTCCACTTT | CASSPDRGSPLHF
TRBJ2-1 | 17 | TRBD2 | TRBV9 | TGTGCCAGCAGCGTAGATAGGACTAGCGGTACCTACAATGAGCAGTTCTTC | CASSVDRTSGTYNEQFF
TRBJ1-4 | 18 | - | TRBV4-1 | TGCGCCAGCAGCCAACAAACTGGGTCCGGGACAACTAATGAAAAACTGTTTTTT | CASSQQTGSGTTNEKLFF
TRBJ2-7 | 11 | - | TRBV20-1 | TGCAGTGCTAGAGAACGGCAGGGGCAGTACTTC | CSARERQGQYF
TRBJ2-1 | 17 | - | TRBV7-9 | TGTGCCAGCAGCTACCCCGGATGGAGCCCCTCCTACAATGAGCAGTTCTTC | CASSYPGWSPSYNEQFF
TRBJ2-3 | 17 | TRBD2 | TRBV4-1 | TGCGCCAGCAGCCAAATCACTAGCGGGAGTGGTACAGATACGCAGTATTTT | CASSQITSGSGTDTQYF
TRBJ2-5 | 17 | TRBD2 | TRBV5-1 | TGCGCCAGCAGCTCTTCCGGACTAGCGGGGGGACAAGAGACCCAGTACTTC | CASSSSGLAGGQETQYF
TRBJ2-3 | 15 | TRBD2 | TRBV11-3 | TGTGCCAGCAGCAGGACTAGCGGCCGCACAGATACGCAGTATTTT | CASSRTSGRTDTQYF
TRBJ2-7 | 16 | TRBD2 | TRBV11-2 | TGTGCCAGCAGCTTTCTCCCTGGGCTAGCGGTGTACGAGCAGTACTTC | CASSFLPGLAVYEQYF
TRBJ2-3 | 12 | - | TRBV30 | TGTGCCTGGGGGGGGAGCACAGATACGCAGTATTTT | CAWGGSTDTQYF
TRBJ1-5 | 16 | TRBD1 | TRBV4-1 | TGCGCCAGCAGCCTCGGGACAGCACTAAGCAATCAGCCCCAGCATTTT | CASSLGTALSNQPQHF
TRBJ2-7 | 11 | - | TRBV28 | TGTGCCAGCAGTCGTTACTACGAGCAGTACTTC | CASSRYYEQYF
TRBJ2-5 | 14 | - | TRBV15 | TGTGCCACCAGCAGAGAACAGGGCCAAGAGACCCAGTACTTC | CATSREQGQETQYF
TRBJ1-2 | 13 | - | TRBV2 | TGTGCCAGCAAGCCATGGGGAGTCGGTGGCTACACCTTC | CASKPWGVGGYTF
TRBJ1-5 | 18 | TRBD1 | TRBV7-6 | TGTGCCAGCAGCCTGCAAGTGGGGCGACAGGGTGTGAGTCAGCCCCAGCATTTT | CASSLQVGRQGVSQPQHF
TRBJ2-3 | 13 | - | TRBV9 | TGTGCCAGCGGGGCAGGGGTCACAGATACGCAGTATTTT | CASGAGVTDTQYF
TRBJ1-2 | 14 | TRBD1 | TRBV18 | TGTGCCAGCTCAATCGACAGGGGGGGCTATGGCTACACCTTC | CASSIDRGGYGYTF
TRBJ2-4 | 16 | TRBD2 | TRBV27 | TGTGCCAGCAGTTTATCGAGTGCGGGAGGGTTAAACATTCAGTACTTC | CASSLSSAGGLNIQYF
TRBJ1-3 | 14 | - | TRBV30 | TGTGCCTGGAGTGGGGGGGGCTCTGGAAACACCATATATTTT | CAWSGGGSGNTIYF
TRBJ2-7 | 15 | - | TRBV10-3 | TGTGCCATCAGTGAGTCGATGAGGGCCGACCCCGAGCAGTACTTC | CAISESMRADPEQYF
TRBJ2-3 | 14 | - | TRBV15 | TGTGCCACTGCTCGGGACTCCAACACAGATACGCAGTATTTT | CATARDSNTDTQYF
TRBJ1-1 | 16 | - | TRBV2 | TGTGCCAGCAGTGAAAGGGCAGGGGACATGAACACTGAAGCTTTCTTT | CASSERAGDMNTEAFF
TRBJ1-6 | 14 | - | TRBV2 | TGTGCCATCCGAAACGGTGACTATAATTCACCCCTCCACTTT | CAIRNGDYNSPLHF
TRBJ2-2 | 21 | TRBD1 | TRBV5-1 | TGCGCCAGCAGCTTGGAGGTCGGGACAGGGGTCTGGTCAATGGACACCGGGGAGCTGTTTTTT | CASSLEVGTGVWSMDTGELFF
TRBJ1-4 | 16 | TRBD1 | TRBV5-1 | TGCGCCAGCAGCTTGGGGGCAGGGGGAACTAATGAAAAACTGTTTTTT | CASSLGAGGTNEKLFF